The rows below give T cell receptor beta chains drawn from one sample of a study of shared clonotypes between healthy human individuals. Sequenced by immunoSEQ multiplex PCR; TCRdb stores in-frame clones only, minus some. This repertoire shows about 1.4 million clones, roughly 96% found once; its top ten account for approximately 1.2%. The sample was naive CD4+ T cells sorted from blood. The source is a man under 40 in good health. The CDR3 runs from the conserved cysteine through the conserved F or W. The order of the fields is D gene, clone size, V gene, J gene, CDR3 DNA, CDR3 protein. D genes are given only for firm matches. Only some rows state a clone size, as once, few, many or a class for expanded clones.

-,-,TRBV21-1,TRBJ2-2,TGTGCCAGCACGGGGGATGCCACCGGGGAGCTGTTTTTT,CASTGDATGELFF
TRBD2,-,TRBV6-5,TRBJ2-4,TGTGCCTCATCCGGACTAGCGCGGATTCAGTACTTC,CASSGLARIQYF
-,-,TRBV27,TRBJ2-5,TGTGCCAGTCATGGCTTGACGCTGTGGGGAGAGACCCAGTACTTC,CASHGLTLWGETQYF
-,-,TRBV5-1,TRBJ1-1,TGCGCCAGCAGCCAGAGGGGCCAGTCCACTGAAGCTTTCTTT,CASSQRGQSTEAFF
-,once,TRBV9,TRBJ1-1,TGTGCCAGCAGCGTAGAAATGAGTGACACTGAAGCTTTCTTT,CASSVEMSDTEAFF
-,-,TRBV25-1,TRBJ2-3,TGTGCCAGCAGTGTCCAGTCTAGCACAGATACGCAGTATTTT,CASSVQSSTDTQYF
-,-,TRBV5-4,TRBJ1-2,TGTGCCAGCAGCTCGGGCAGGGAAACTAACTATGGCTACACCTTC,CASSSGRETNYGYTF
-,-,TRBV5-5,TRBJ1-4,TGTGCCAGCCAAGCTTTGGTAGGGGTTGGTGAAAAACTGTTTTTT,CASQALVGVGEKLFF
-,-,TRBV29-1,TRBJ2-5,TGCAGCGTTGTATTACAGTCCCAAGAGACCCAGTACTTC,CSVVLQSQETQYF
-,-,TRBV7-6,TRBJ2-2,TGTGCCAGCACCAACACCGGGGAGCTGTTTTTT,CASTNTGELFF
-,-,TRBV28,TRBJ2-1,TGTGCCAGCAGCCGCCCAGCCGGAGGCCATGAGCAGTTCTTC,CASSRPAGGHEQFF
-,-,TRBV2,TRBJ1-2,TGTGCCAGCAGTGAATTAGGGGTGGGTGGCTACACCTTC,CASSELGVGGYTF
-,-,TRBV6-1,TRBJ2-7,TGTGCCAGCAGGTTAGGAAACTACGAGCAGTACTTC,CASRLGNYEQYF
TRBD2,-,TRBV28,TRBJ2-1,TGTGCCAGCAGTTCCCCGGGGACTAGCGGGGCCTACAATGAGCAGTTCTTC,CASSSPGTSGAYNEQFF
-,-,TRBV5-4,TRBJ2-5,TGTGCCAGCAGCTTGGGTCAGGGACAAGAGACCCAGTACTTC,CASSLGQGQETQYF
-,-,TRBV2,TRBJ1-1,TGTGCCAGCAGGAAAGGGGAGAGTACTGAAGCTTTCTTT,CASRKGESTEAFF